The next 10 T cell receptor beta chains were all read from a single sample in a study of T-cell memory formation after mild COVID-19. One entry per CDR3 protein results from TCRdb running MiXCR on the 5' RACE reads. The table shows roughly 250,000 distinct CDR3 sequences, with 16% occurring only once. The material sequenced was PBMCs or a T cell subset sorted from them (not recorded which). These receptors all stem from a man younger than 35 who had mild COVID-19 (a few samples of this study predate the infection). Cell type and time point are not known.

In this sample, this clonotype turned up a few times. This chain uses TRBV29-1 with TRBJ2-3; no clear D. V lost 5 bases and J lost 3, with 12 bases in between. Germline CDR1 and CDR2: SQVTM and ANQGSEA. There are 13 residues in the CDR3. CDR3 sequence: CSVRLQGTDTQYF. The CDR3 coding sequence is TGCAGCGTTCGACTCCAAGGTACAGATACGCAGTATTTT.

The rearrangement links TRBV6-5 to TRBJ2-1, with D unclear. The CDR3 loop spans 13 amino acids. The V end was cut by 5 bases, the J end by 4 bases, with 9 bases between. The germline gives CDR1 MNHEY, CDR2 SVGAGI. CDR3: CASSAHNYNEQFF. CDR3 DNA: TGTGCCAGCAGTGCGCACAATTACAATGAGCAGTTCTTC.

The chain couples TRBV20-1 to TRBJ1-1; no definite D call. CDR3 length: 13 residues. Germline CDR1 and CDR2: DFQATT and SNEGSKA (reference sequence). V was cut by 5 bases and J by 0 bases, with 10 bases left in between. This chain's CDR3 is CSAPRQVNTEAFF. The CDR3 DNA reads TGCAGTGCTCCCCGTCAAGTGAACACTGAAGCTTTCTTT.

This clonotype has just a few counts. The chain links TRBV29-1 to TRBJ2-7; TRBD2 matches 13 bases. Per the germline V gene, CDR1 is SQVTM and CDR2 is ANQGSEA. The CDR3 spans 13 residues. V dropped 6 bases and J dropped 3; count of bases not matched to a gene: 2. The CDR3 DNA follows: TGCAGCGTCTGGACTAGCGGGGGCTACGAGCAGTACTTC. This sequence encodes CSVWTSGGYEQYF.

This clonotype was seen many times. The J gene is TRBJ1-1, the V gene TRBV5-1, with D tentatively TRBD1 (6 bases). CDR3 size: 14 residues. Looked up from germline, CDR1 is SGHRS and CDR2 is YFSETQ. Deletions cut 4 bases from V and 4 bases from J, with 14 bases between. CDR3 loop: CASSLQGYRTEAFF. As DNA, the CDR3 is TGCGCCAGCAGCCTCCAGGGGTACCGCACTGAAGCTTTCTTT.

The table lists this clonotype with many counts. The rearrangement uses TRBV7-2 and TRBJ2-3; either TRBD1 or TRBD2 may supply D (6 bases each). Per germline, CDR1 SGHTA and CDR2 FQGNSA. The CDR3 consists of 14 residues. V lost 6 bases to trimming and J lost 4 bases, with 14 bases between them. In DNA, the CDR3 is TGTGCCAGCAGTCCGGGGGCAGGGGCAGATACGCAGTATTTT. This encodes CASSPGAGADTQYF.

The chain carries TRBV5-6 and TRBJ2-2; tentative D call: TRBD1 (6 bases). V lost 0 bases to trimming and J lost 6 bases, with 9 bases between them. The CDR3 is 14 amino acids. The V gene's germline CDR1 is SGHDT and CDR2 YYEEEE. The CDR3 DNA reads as TGTGCCAGCAGCTTGGAGTGGACAGCCGGGGAGCTGTTTTTT. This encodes CASSLEWTAGELFF.

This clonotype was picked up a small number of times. CDR3 DNA: TGTGCCAGCTGGAGGGTCCGCTCTGGGGCCAACGTCCTGACTTTC. As protein: CASWRVRSGANVLTF. The chain joins TRBV7-2 to TRBJ2-6; D is perhaps TRBD2 (6 bases). Germline V gene lookup returns CDR1 SGHTA and CDR2 FQGNSA. This CDR3 region has 15 residues. Trimming pared 8 bases from V and 0 bases from J, leaving 11 bases between.

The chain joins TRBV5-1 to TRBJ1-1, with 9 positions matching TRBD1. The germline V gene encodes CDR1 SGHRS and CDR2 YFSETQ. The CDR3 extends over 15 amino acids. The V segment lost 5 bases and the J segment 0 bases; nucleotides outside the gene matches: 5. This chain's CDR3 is CASSYRQGVNTEAFF. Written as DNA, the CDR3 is TGCGCCAGCAGTTACCGACAGGGGGTGAACACTGAAGCTTTCTTT.

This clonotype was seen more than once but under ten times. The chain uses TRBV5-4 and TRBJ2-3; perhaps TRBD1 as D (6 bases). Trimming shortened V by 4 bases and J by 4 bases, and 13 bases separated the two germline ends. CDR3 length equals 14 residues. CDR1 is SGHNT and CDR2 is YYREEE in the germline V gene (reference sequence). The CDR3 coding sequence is TGTGCCAGCAGCCCAACACAGGGACCAGATACGCAGTATTTT. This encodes CASSPTQGPDTQYF.